This TCR beta chain is from a study of shared clonotypes between healthy human individuals. The method was immunoSEQ multiplex PCR; TCRdb's version includes in-frame clones alone and lacks a portion of them. This sample carries about 1.1 million clones, about 80% of them seen once, and the ten largest clones take about 0.89%. The study's findings and limits: Non-shared clonotypes showed lower generation probabilities than clonotypes common to all four donors. Sequencing of the sorted subsets was shown by rarefaction to be incomplete despite large depth.

With regard to this clone: What it binds is not known.

The investigators split CD4+ cells into a CD45RA+ naive subset and a CD45RA-negative memory subset. The clonotype originates from a young man in good health. Some clones in this sample may be carry-over from other donors' samples. The sequenced material came from memory CD4+ T cells from PBMCs. Specified subset: CD45RA-negative fraction.

CDR3 loop: CATSREQGPNEKLFF. CDR3 bases: TGTGCCACCAGCAGAGAACAGGGACCTAATGAAAAACTGTTTTTT. This chain joins TRBV15 and TRBJ1-4; D is perhaps TRBD1 (6 bases). The V end was cut by 0 bases, the J end by 3 bases, with 8 bases between. The CDR3 covers 15 residues. CDR1 is LNHNV, CDR2 YYDKDF, per germline (reference sequence).